The rows below give T cell receptor beta chains drawn from one sample of a study of sequential checkpoint blockade in melanoma. Profiled with immunoSEQ multiplex PCR; TCRdb holds only in-frame clones, not every one. This sample has 25,000 to 30,000 clones, with 83% found just once. The sample consisted of CD8+ T cells sorted from blood (inferred from file names), taken from a patient given nivolumab and ipilimumab in sequence. Source of these receptors: a human donor with melanoma. The conserved cysteine and the conserved F or W are not part of the CDR3 here.

TRBV29-1,TRBJ2-2,SVGGTSGNTGELF
TRBV29-1,TRBJ2-1,SVDRVPNEQF
TRBV29-1,TRBJ2-7,SVEVQARAGNEQY
TRBV9,TRBJ1-3,ASSPDRGAGNTIY
TRBV4-1,TRBJ2-1,ASSPVDRGSYNEQF
TRBV5-1,TRBJ2-7,ASSLGGEYSGSVHEQY
TRBV7-2,TRBJ2-5,ASSSSETGVTQY
TRBV6-4,TRBJ2-3,ASSDLGGEDTQY
TRBV9,TRBJ2-3,ASSVALAGGPGDTQY
TRBV7-9,TRBJ2-7,ASSPGGAGGPFEQY
TRBV9,TRBJ2-1,ASSVDSGTYNEQF
TRBV14,TRBJ1-2,ASSRRVDYGYT
TRBV27,TRBJ2-1,ASSLSTGYYNEQF
TRBV2,TRBJ1-2,ASSGQGNYGYT
TRBV7-6,TRBJ2-7,ASSFGGGPYEQY
TRBV27,TRBJ1-1,ASSPYPTRQGRTEAF
TRBV19,TRBJ2-7,ASSIFGDEQY
TRBV19,TRBJ1-2,ASIPGTGILANYGYT
TRBV4-2,TRBJ2-7,ASSQASQGGYEQY
TRBV7-2,TRBJ1-1,ASSLNRGTEAF
TRBV27,TRBJ1-5,ASSLGGGQGFNQPQH
TRBV11-2,TRBJ2-1,ASTHAGGLKEQF
TRBV4-3,TRBJ2-7,ASSQRAGTGYYEQY
TRBV27,TRBJ1-2,ASSFGQGEGYT